The rows below give T cell receptor beta chains drawn from one sample of a study of T-cell reconstitution after alpha-beta-depleted transplantation in children. MiXCR, applied by TCRdb to the PCR reads, yields one record per CDR3 protein. The table has some 500,000 distinct CDR3 sequences, around 18% seen once; the top ten hold over 3%. The sample in question was PBMCs from the stem cell graft donor, obtained from the stem cell graft. The receptors were gathered from a human donor who donated a stem cell graft to a child with acute lymphoblastic leukemia. Each CDR3 is given with its conserved first and last residue. The D gene is left open where the match is weak. A clone size is listed for some rows: how often the clone was seen (once, few, many), or a class if it is expanded.

d_call: -; v_call: TRBV7-2; clone_size: -; j_call: TRBJ2-5; cdr3_aa: CASSLAGAGLQETQYF; cdr3_nt: TGTGCCAGCAGCTTAGCCGGAGCGGGCTTACAAGAGACCCAGTACTTC
d_call: TRBD2; v_call: TRBV24-1; clone_size: few; j_call: TRBJ2-1; cdr3_aa: CATGTSGGNLFKQFF; cdr3_nt: TGTGCCACCGGGACTAGCGGGGGCAATTTGTTTAAGCAGTTCTTC
d_call: -; v_call: TRBV29-1; clone_size: -; j_call: TRBJ1-4; cdr3_aa: CSAGEPDEKLFF; cdr3_nt: TGCAGCGCGGGGGAGCCGGATGAAAAACTGTTTTTT
d_call: TRBD1; v_call: TRBV2; clone_size: few; j_call: TRBJ1-2; cdr3_aa: CASSDREPYGYTF; cdr3_nt: TGTGCCAGCAGCGACAGGGAGCCCTATGGCTACACCTTC
d_call: TRBD2; v_call: TRBV5-1; clone_size: many; j_call: TRBJ2-5; cdr3_aa: CASSRYSGIQETQYF; cdr3_nt: TGCGCCAGCAGCCGTTATAGCGGGATCCAAGAGACCCAGTACTTC
d_call: -; v_call: TRBV12-3/TRBV12-4; clone_size: few; j_call: TRBJ2-2; cdr3_aa: CASRLRDGNTGELFF; cdr3_nt: TGTGCCAGCAGACTCCGGGACGGAAACACCGGGGAGCTGTTTTTT
d_call: -; v_call: TRBV20-1; clone_size: few; j_call: TRBJ1-2; cdr3_aa: CSAAYGYTF; cdr3_nt: TGCAGTGCGGCATATGGCTACACCTTC
d_call: TRBD2; v_call: TRBV12-3/TRBV12-4; clone_size: -; j_call: TRBJ2-1; cdr3_aa: CASRRGTSGRNEQFF; cdr3_nt: TGTGCCAGCAGGCGTGGGACTAGCGGGAGGAATGAGCAGTTCTTC
d_call: TRBD2; v_call: TRBV12-3/TRBV12-4; clone_size: few; j_call: TRBJ2-1; cdr3_aa: CASSSLFASGRVVNEQFF; cdr3_nt: TGTGCCAGCAGTTCCCTCTTCGCTAGCGGGAGGGTTGTGAATGAGCAGTTCTTC
d_call: TRBD1; v_call: TRBV12-3/TRBV12-4; clone_size: -; j_call: TRBJ1-2; cdr3_aa: CASSLMAGGPGGYTF; cdr3_nt: TGTGCCAGCAGTTTAATGGCAGGGGGACCCGGCGGCTACACCTTC
d_call: -; v_call: TRBV18; clone_size: -; j_call: TRBJ2-5; cdr3_aa: CASSPSRLNEETQYF; cdr3_nt: TGTGCCAGCTCACCTAGTAGACTTAATGAAGAGACCCAGTACTTC
d_call: TRBD1; v_call: TRBV5-1; clone_size: -; j_call: TRBJ1-2; cdr3_aa: CASSRTTGELYGYTF; cdr3_nt: TGCGCCAGCAGCCGAACGACAGGGGAACTTTATGGCTACACCTTC
d_call: TRBD2; v_call: TRBV4-1; clone_size: -; j_call: TRBJ2-1; cdr3_aa: CASSQDPGLVSEQFF; cdr3_nt: TGCGCCAGCAGCCAAGATCCGGGACTAGTAAGTGAGCAGTTCTTC
d_call: -; v_call: TRBV7-9; clone_size: many; j_call: TRBJ2-1; cdr3_aa: CASSTSSSYNEQFF; cdr3_nt: TGTGCCAGCAGTACCTCGAGCTCCTACAATGAGCAGTTCTTC
d_call: -; v_call: TRBV7-8; clone_size: few; j_call: TRBJ1-1; cdr3_aa: CASSLVRSDDTEAFF; cdr3_nt: TGTGCCAGCAGCTTAGTCCGGTCAGACGACACTGAAGCTTTCTTT
d_call: TRBD1; v_call: TRBV3-1; clone_size: once; j_call: TRBJ2-7; cdr3_aa: CASSLDRYYEQYF; cdr3_nt: TGTGCCAGCAGCCTGGACAGGTACTACGAGCAGTACTTC
d_call: -; v_call: TRBV10-3; clone_size: -; j_call: TRBJ1-6; cdr3_aa: CAISDQGWSSPLHF; cdr3_nt: TGTGCCATCAGTGACCAGGGATGGAGTTCACCCCTCCACTTT
d_call: -; v_call: TRBV5-1; clone_size: few; j_call: TRBJ2-7; cdr3_aa: CASSLEPGTVQYF; cdr3_nt: TGCGCCAGCAGCTTGGAACCAGGGACCGTGCAGTACTTC
d_call: -; v_call: TRBV5-1; clone_size: many; j_call: TRBJ2-1; cdr3_aa: CASSLWERTNNEQFF; cdr3_nt: TGCGCCAGCAGCTTGTGGGAGCGGACTAACAATGAGCAGTTCTTC
d_call: -; v_call: TRBV5-1; clone_size: -; j_call: TRBJ1-5; cdr3_aa: CASRAQGTNQPQHF; cdr3_nt: TGCGCCAGCCGAGCCCAGGGGACCAATCAGCCCCAGCATTTT
d_call: TRBD2; v_call: TRBV20-1; clone_size: -; j_call: TRBJ2-1; cdr3_aa: CSPRASGFLPSYNEQFF; cdr3_nt: TGCAGTCCGCGGGCTAGCGGTTTCCTACCATCCTACAATGAGCAGTTCTTC
d_call: -; v_call: TRBV20-1; clone_size: few; j_call: TRBJ2-1; cdr3_aa: CSASWVSLIEQFF; cdr3_nt: TGCAGTGCTAGTTGGGTTAGCCTCATCGAGCAGTTCTTC
d_call: -; v_call: TRBV20-1; clone_size: few; j_call: TRBJ2-7; cdr3_aa: CSARDLQALTYEQYF; cdr3_nt: TGCAGTGCTAGAGATCTCCAGGCCCTAACTTACGAGCAGTACTTC
d_call: TRBD1; v_call: TRBV20-1; clone_size: few; j_call: TRBJ1-2; cdr3_aa: CSATQDRDYGYTF; cdr3_nt: TGCAGTGCAACCCAGGACAGGGACTATGGCTACACCTTC
d_call: -; v_call: TRBV7-9; clone_size: -; j_call: TRBJ1-2; cdr3_aa: CASSGQTNYGYTF; cdr3_nt: TGTGCCAGCAGCGGTCAGACTAACTATGGCTACACCTTC
d_call: TRBD1; v_call: TRBV18; clone_size: few; j_call: TRBJ1-1; cdr3_aa: CASSSDRGENTEAFF; cdr3_nt: TGTGCCAGCTCATCAGACAGGGGCGAGAACACTGAAGCTTTCTTT
d_call: TRBD2; v_call: TRBV5-1; clone_size: -; j_call: TRBJ2-5; cdr3_aa: CASRLSGTYQETQYF; cdr3_nt: TGCGCCAGCAGGTTGAGCGGGACGTACCAAGAGACCCAGTACTTC
d_call: TRBD1; v_call: TRBV20-1; clone_size: -; j_call: TRBJ1-5; cdr3_aa: CSASGQGYYQPQHF; cdr3_nt: TGCAGTGCCTCGGGACAGGGGTACTATCAGCCCCAGCATTTT